Following are 32 T cell receptor beta chains from one sample sequenced in a study of CD8 T cells in Susac syndrome. Reverse transcription of 0.5 to 1 ug RNA was performed with random hexamers. TCRdb re-analysed the immunoSEQ multiplex PCR reads in MiXCR, keeping a single row per CDR3 protein. The table records roughly 200,000 distinct CDR3 sequences, roughly 94% of them present only once. Sample: CD4+ T cells from PBMCs. Every receptor here comes from a human donor with Susac syndrome.

The rearrangement uses TRBV20-1 and TRBJ1-5, with 8 bases fitting TRBD1. Germline V CDR1 and CDR2: DFQATT, SNEGSKA (reference sequence). Unmatched junction bases numbered 1, after V lost 1 base and J lost 5 bases. The CDR3 has 13 residues. CDR3 in amino acids: CSARVDRDQPQHF. Written as DNA, the CDR3 is TGCAGTGCTAGAGTGGACAGGGATCAGCCCCAGCATTTT.

The chain carries TRBV30 and TRBJ1-2, with TRBD1 as a possible D gene (5 bases). Trimming left V 1 base short and J 10 bases short, with 13 bases between. CDR3 size: 12 residues. The germline gives CDR1 GTSNPN, CDR2 SVGIG (reference sequence). The CDR3 DNA is TGTGCCTGGAGTGATTACGCCAGGGTCTACACCTTC. This codes for CAWSDYARVYTF.

V gene TRBV20-1 combines with J gene TRBJ2-1; D call uncertain. This CDR3 is built from 14 residues. Trimming cost V 2 bases and J 5 bases, with 13 bases left between them. In germline, CDR1 is DFQATT, CDR2 SNEGSKA (reference sequence). CDR3 nucleotides: TGCAGTGCTAGAAAACCCGACGCAAACAATGAGCAGTTCTTC. It specifies CSARKPDANNEQFF.

This chain uses TRBV20-1 with TRBJ2-7; 7 positions agree with TRBD1. V lost 3 bases and J lost 3; bases outside the gene matches: 11. Germline V lookup: CDR1 DFQATT, CDR2 SNEGSKA (reference sequence). CDR3 length: 15 residues. The CDR3 DNA reads as TGCAGTGCTAGTAATCGACAGGGCAGAGACTACGAGCAGTACTTC. Translated, it gives CSASNRQGRDYEQYF.

This chain uses TRBV9 with TRBJ1-2; D unresolved. CDR3 size: 15 residues. With 4 bases removed from V and 0 bases from J, the gap between germline ends came to 13 bases. Germline V gene data show CDR1 as SGDLS and CDR2 as YYNGEE. CDR3 region: CASSQTVLANYGYTF. The CDR3 DNA sequence: TGTGCCAGCAGCCAGACGGTCCTAGCTAACTATGGCTACACCTTC.

The chain combines TRBV5-6 with TRBJ2-1, with TRBD1 identical over 9 bases. The CDR3 extends over 15 amino acids. V dropped 4 bases and J dropped 6; count of bases not matched to a gene: 8. In germline, CDR1 is SGHDT, CDR2 YYEEEE. CDR3 sequence (DNA): TGTGCCAGCAGCGGGGGACAGGGAAGGGCCAATGAGCAGTTCTTC. The encoded protein is CASSGGQGRANEQFF.

This chain connects TRBV29-1 to TRBJ2-5; TRBD2 is a possible D gene (7 bases). Trimming removed 5 bases from V and 2 bases from J, with 15 bases in between. In germline, CDR1 is SQVTM, CDR2 ANQGSEA. This CDR3 has 14 residues. CDR3 sequence reads: CSVSRGARQETQYF. CDR3 coding DNA: TGCAGCGTTAGTCGGGGGGCGAGACAAGAGACCCAGTACTTC.

The chain is built from TRBV12-3 or TRBV12-4 and TRBJ1-3; D remains unclear. The CDR3 spans 15 residues. The V end was cut by 6 bases, the J end by 0 bases, with 12 bases between. The CDR3 DNA is TGTGCCAGCAGCCCTGGAAGTGGCTCTGGAAACACCATATATTTT. Translating it yields CASSPGSGSGNTIYF.

The J gene is TRBJ2-1, the V gene TRBV5-4; 9 positions agree with TRBD2. Looked up from germline, CDR1 is SGHNT and CDR2 is YYREEE (reference sequence). The CDR3 spans 13 residues. J lost 9 bases, V lost 2 bases, and 3 bases had no gene match. In nucleotides, the CDR3 is TGTGCCAGCAGCTTCACAGCGGGGGGTGAGCAGTTCTTC. It codes for CASSFTAGGEQFF.

V is TRBV27 and J is TRBJ2-6, with D perhaps TRBD2 (6 bases). Germline-derived CDR1 and CDR2 are MNHEY and SMNVEV (reference sequence). The V end lost 7 bases, the J end lost 1 base, and 20 bases lay between the germline ends. There are 18 residues in the CDR3. The chain's CDR3 is CASTPWRNGGSGANVLTF. The CDR3 nucleotides read TGTGCCAGCACACCGTGGCGCAATGGGGGGTCTGGGGCCAACGTCCTGACTTTC.

This clonotype was found once. Written as DNA, the CDR3 is TGTGCCAGCAGTCGCGAGTCGTCCGGGTCGGGGGGGTACAATCAGCCCCAGCATTTT. Protein sequence: CASSRESSGSGGYNQPQHF. This chain connects TRBV12-3 or TRBV12-4 to TRBJ1-5, with D possibly matching TRBD1 (5 bases). Trimming shortened V by 5 bases and J by 3 bases, and 26 bases separated the two germline ends. The CDR3 has 19 residues.

This sequence joins TRBV12-3 or TRBV12-4 and TRBJ1-1; D is possibly TRBD1 (6 bases). The CDR3 totals 13 residues. V lost 5 bases and J 3 bases, leaving 10 bases between the germline ends. In DNA, the CDR3 is TGTGCCAGCAGTCCCGGGACATACACTGAAGCTTTCTTT. Amino acids: CASSPGTYTEAFF.

The chain recombines TRBV7-9 with TRBJ1-3, with a weak D call TRBD1 (6 bases). CDR1 and CDR2 (germline): SEHNR, FQNEAQ (reference sequence). The germline V and J ends were trimmed by 4 bases and 3 bases, with 7 bases remaining between them. This CDR3 spans 13 amino acids. The CDR3 bases are TGTGCCAGCAGCTCGGACAGTGGAAACACCATATATTTT. It codes for CASSSDSGNTIYF. The variable domain in full, completed from reference TRBV7-9 and TRBJ1-3, reads DTGVSQNPRHKITKRGQNVTFRCDPISEHNRLYWYRQTLGQGPEFLTYFQNEAQLEKSRLLSDRFSAERPKGSFSTLEIQRTEQGDSAMYLCASSSDSGNTIYFGEGSWLTVV.

This clonotype was recorded once. The rearrangement links TRBV14 to TRBJ1-1; the D gene is possibly TRBD1 (5 bases). The length of the CDR3 is 14 residues. Germline V gene sequence: CDR1 SGHDN, CDR2 FVKESK. V was trimmed by 1 base and J by 8 bases, leaving 14 bases between them. The CDR3 DNA reads TGTGCCAGCAGCCAAGTCGACAGCGTCACCGAAGCTTTCTTT. Translating it yields CASSQVDSVTEAFF.

The J gene is TRBJ2-3, the V gene TRBV24-1; either TRBD1 or TRBD2 may fit D (5 bases each). Germline V lookup: CDR1 KGHDR, CDR2 SFDVKD. Between the trimmed V and J ends, which lost 3 bases and 1 base, there was a span of 13 bases. The CDR3 runs 16 residues. The CDR3 spells CATSDPRVGGTDTQYF. The CDR3 DNA reads as TGTGCCACCAGTGATCCCCGGGTGGGGGGCACAGATACGCAGTATTTT.

V is TRBV11-2 and J is TRBJ2-7; D call uncertain. The CDR3 is 13 amino acids. Germline lookup yields CDR1 SGHAT and CDR2 FQNNGV. V was trimmed by 1 base and J by 4 bases, leaving 8 bases between them. The CDR3 region has the DNA TGTGCCAGCAGCTTAGGGGCGGCGTACGAGCAGTACTTC. Protein sequence: CASSLGAAYEQYF.

The J gene is TRBJ2-7, the V gene TRBV3-1; TRBD1 agrees at 7 bases. Germline values: CDR1 LGHDT, CDR2 YNNKEL (reference sequence). The CDR3 length is 14 residues. Trimming at V came to 0 bases and at J to 4 bases, leaving 3 bases not matched to a gene. CDR3 loop: CASSQDQQGYEQYF. The CDR3 coding sequence is TGTGCCAGCAGCCAAGATCAACAGGGGTACGAGCAGTACTTC.

The chain is built from TRBV20-1 and TRBJ1-2, with TRBD1 matching 11 bases. This CDR3 is built from 15 residues. Germline trimming cut 5 bases from V and 8 bases from J; bases unmatched to any gene: 13. Germline V gene sequence: CDR1 DFQATT, CDR2 SNEGSKA (reference sequence). CDR3 DNA sequence: TGCAGTGCTTCGGACAGGGGGCCCCGGCATGGGGGCTACACCTTC. This encodes CSASDRGPRHGGYTF.

The chain recombines TRBV14 with TRBJ1-6; D ambiguous. The V and J ends lost 4 bases and 12 bases respectively, with 13 bases between them. From germline, CDR1 is SGHDN and CDR2 FVKESK. CDR3 length equals 13 residues. The CDR3 spells CASSLRQPLPLHF. The CDR3 nucleotides read TGTGCCAGCAGCCTCCGTCAGCCGCTACCCCTCCACTTT.

The chain carries TRBV3-1 and TRBJ2-5; D possibly corresponds to TRBD2 (7 bases). The V end lost 2 bases, the J end lost 4 bases, and 14 bases lay between the germline ends. The CDR3 sequence is 15 residues long. CDR1 and CDR2 (germline): LGHDT, YNNKEL (reference sequence). As DNA, the CDR3 is TGTGCCAGCAGCCAATTCCCGGGGGGCGGAGAGACCCAGTACTTC. Residues: CASSQFPGGGETQYF.

The rearrangement joins TRBV7-2 to TRBJ2-2; the D is unclear. This CDR3 is 17 amino acids long. V lost 2 bases and J lost 2, with 15 bases in between. CDR1 SGHTA and CDR2 FQGNSA come from the germline V gene. This chain's CDR3 is CASSLRVSLQNTGELFF. The CDR3 DNA sequence: TGTGCCAGCAGCTTAAGGGTGTCGCTACAAAACACCGGGGAGCTGTTTTTT.

The chain employs TRBV20-1 and TRBJ2-7, with D perhaps matching TRBD2 (5 bases). Germline V CDR1 and CDR2: DFQATT, SNEGSKA (reference sequence). Between the trimmed V and J ends, which lost 3 bases and 7 bases, there was a span of 22 bases. The CDR3 has 15 amino acids. The DNA for the CDR3 is TGCAGTGCTAGCGTAGGCGGGCCCCAGATGGAGGAGCAGTACTTC. Protein product: CSASVGGPQMEEQYF.

Only one count was recorded for this clonotype. V and J are TRBV25-1 and TRBJ2-1, with TRBD1 as a possible D gene (5 bases). CDR1 is MGHDK, CDR2 SYGVNS, per germline. The V and J ends lost 3 bases and 6 bases respectively, with 15 bases between them. The CDR3 sequence is 15 residues long. The CDR3 DNA follows: TGTGCCAGCAGTGATGGGCAGGGCACGGTCAATGAGCAGTTCTTC. The encoded protein is CASSDGQGTVNEQFF. The entire variable domain, with the rest obtained from reference TRBV25-1 and TRBJ2-1, is as follows: EADIYQTPRYLVIGTGKKITLECSQTMGHDKMYWYQQDPGMELHLIHYSYGVNSTEKGDLSSESTVSRIRTEHFPLTLESARPSHTSQYLCASSDGQGTVNEQFFGPGTRLTVL.

The chain joins TRBV6-2 or TRBV6-3 to TRBJ2-3; 7 positions match TRBD1. The length of the CDR3 is 16 residues. Germline V gene data show CDR1 as MNHEY and CDR2 as SVGEGT. J was trimmed by 6 bases and V by 1 base; bases with no gene match: 10. CDR3 sequence: CASSYWGQSAEDTQYF. For the CDR3, the DNA is TGTGCCAGCAGTTACTGGGGACAGTCTGCCGAGGATACGCAGTATTTT.

V gene TRBV20-1 combines with J gene TRBJ2-4, with TRBD1 as a possible D gene (6 bases). Germline V gives CDR1 DFQATT, CDR2 SNEGSKA (reference sequence). V gave up 6 bases and J gave up 0 bases, with 12 bases separating them. CDR3 size: 14 residues. CDR3 region: CSAVGQLAKNIQYF. Written as DNA, the CDR3 is TGCAGTGCAGTAGGACAGTTAGCCAAAAACATTCAGTACTTC.

In nucleotides, the CDR3 is TGTGCCAGCAGCGTAGAGAGCGGGATCCTTGGGGAGACCCAGTACTTC. This encodes CASSVESGILGETQYF. The rearrangement joins TRBV9 to TRBJ2-5; 7 bases are shared with TRBD2. After removal of 0 bases from V and 5 bases from J, the junction contained 10 bases not matched to a gene. Germline CDR1 is SGDLS and CDR2 is YYNGEE. The CDR3 is made up of 16 amino acids.

V usage is TRBV29-1 and J usage is TRBJ2-1, with D tentatively TRBD1 or TRBD2 (6 bases each). CDR1 SQVTM and CDR2 ANQGSEA come from the germline V gene. The V gene lost 3 bases and the J gene lost 0 bases, with 9 bases spanning the gap. The CDR3 sequence is 14 residues long. DNA for the CDR3: TGCAGCGTTGAGGGGGGCAGCTCCTACAATGAGCAGTTCTTC. Its translation is CSVEGGSSYNEQFF.

V gene TRBV12-3 or TRBV12-4 combines with J gene TRBJ1-2, with D hard to call. The CDR3 runs to 12 residues. The V and J ends lost 3 bases and 7 bases respectively, with 9 bases between them. The CDR3 nucleotides are TGTGCCAGCAGTTTTGACGGGAGTGGCTACACCTTC. It yields the protein CASSFDGSGYTF.

The chain carries TRBV6-5 and TRBJ2-5; 12 bases agree with TRBD1. CDR3 length: 15 residues. V lost 3 bases to trimming and J lost 4 bases; unmatched junction nucleotides: 3. Germline lookup yields CDR1 MNHEY and CDR2 SVGAGI. CDR3 in DNA: TGTGCCAGCAGTTATGGGACAGGGGGCCGAGAGACCCAGTACTTC. It codes for CASSYGTGGRETQYF.

The chain couples TRBV6-2 or TRBV6-3 to TRBJ2-7; TRBD2 matches at 10 bases. Germline assignment: CDR1 MNHEY and CDR2 SVGEGT. The CDR3 runs 14 residues. Losses at the gene ends were 6 bases for V and 3 bases for J; bases not matched to a gene: 5. The CDR3 protein is CASRYLAGGYEQYF. The CDR3 nucleotides read TGTGCCAGCAGATATTTAGCGGGGGGCTACGAGCAGTACTTC.

This clonotype appeared a single time. The chain joins TRBV15 to TRBJ2-3, with D hard to call. Germline V gene data show CDR1 as LNHNV and CDR2 as YYDKDF (reference sequence). Trimming removed 0 bases from V and 9 bases from J, with 10 bases in between. The CDR3 totals 13 residues. The CDR3 coding sequence is TGTGCCACCAGCAGAGAGCGCATTCCGACGCAGTATTTT. It specifies CATSRERIPTQYF.

The V call is TRBV6-6, the J call TRBJ2-5, with D maybe TRBD2 (7 bases). The CDR3 is made up of 15 amino acids. The V and J ends lost 2 bases and 4 bases respectively, with 14 bases between them. CDR1 is MNHNY, CDR2 SVGAGI, per germline (reference sequence). CDR3 residues: CASSYGGGASETQYF. CDR3 in DNA: TGTGCCAGCAGTTACGGAGGGGGGGCCTCAGAGACCCAGTACTTC.